Below are 8 T cell receptor beta chains sequenced from a single sample in a study of response to subunit inactivated influenza vaccine. MiXCR was run by TCRdb on the RT-PCR reads, yielding one entry per CDR3 protein. Of about 190,000 distinct CDR3 sequences detected, approximately 15% appear once; the ten largest clones hold 20% to 30%. The sequencing here drew on CD8+ T cells sorted from PBMCs, taken 5 to 6 days after vaccination. These receptors all stem from a man aged 50 to 60 who received an inactivated influenza vaccine.

This clonotype has ten or more counts. This chain links TRBV7-8 with TRBJ1-5; D is unresolved. CDR1 SGHVS and CDR2 FQNEAQ come from the germline V gene. V dropped 2 bases and J dropped 9 bases, with 14 bases sitting between them. CDR3 length: 14 amino acids. CDR3 region: CASSLPTSLGPQHF. In DNA form, the CDR3 reads TGTGCCAGCAGCTTACCTACGAGCCTGGGGCCCCAGCATTTT.

This clonotype showed up just a few times. The chain joins TRBV12-3 or TRBV12-4 to TRBJ2-3; TRBD1 aligns across 8 bases. The CDR3 loop spans 14 amino acids. V was clipped by 6 bases and J by 6 bases; unmatched bases: 8. This CDR3 is CASSQGARRDTQYF. The CDR3 nucleotides are TGTGCCAGCAGCCAGGGGGCGAGAAGGGATACGCAGTATTTT.

This chain links TRBV11-2 with TRBJ2-2, with TRBD2 matching over 16 bases. Germline loops: CDR1 SGHAT, CDR2 FQNNGV. J was trimmed by 6 bases and V by 0 bases; bases with no gene match: 7. The CDR3 consists of 19 residues. In DNA form, the CDR3 reads TGTGCCAGCAGCTTAGATCGTACCGGGACTAGCGGGGGGGCCGGGGAGCTGTTTTTT. As protein: CASSLDRTGTSGGAGELFF.

The CDR3 spells CSARGLSDTQYF. CDR3 bases: TGCAGTGCTAGAGGACTTTCAGATACGCAGTATTTT. The chain uses TRBV20-1 and TRBJ2-3; D unresolved. The CDR3 loop spans 12 amino acids. Germline CDR1 DFQATT, CDR2 SNEGSKA (reference sequence). Between the trimmed V and J ends, which lost 1 base and 4 bases, there was a span of 6 bases.

This clonotype has a count of ten or more. The chain employs TRBV4-1 and TRBJ1-5, with D perhaps matching TRBD1 (5 bases). V was shortened by 1 base and J by 0 bases, with 10 bases between the two germline ends. Germline CDR1 MGHRA, CDR2 YSYEKL. The CDR3 length is 16 residues. CDR3 DNA sequence: TGCGCCAGCAGCCAAGTTGGGGGATATAGCAATCAGCCCCAGCATTTT. This encodes CASSQVGGYSNQPQHF.

The chain carries TRBV7-9 and TRBJ1-5; D remains unclear. Germline values: CDR1 SEHNR, CDR2 FQNEAQ (reference sequence). V was clipped by 5 bases and J by 4 bases, with 9 bases between them. This CDR3 is built from 13 residues. The CDR3 DNA is TGTGCCAGCAGCCGAGGTGCTAATCAGCCCCAGCATTTT. Protein: CASSRGANQPQHF.

This clonotype has more than one count but fewer than ten. The chain combines TRBV11-2 with TRBJ2-1, with D perhaps TRBD2 (5 bases). Germline CDR1 reads SGHAT; CDR2 reads FQNNGV. V was cut by 1 base and J by 8 bases, with 18 bases left in between. The CDR3 is 16 residues long. Here the CDR3 reads CASSLVAPGSADEQFF. CDR3 coding DNA: TGTGCCAGCAGCTTAGTAGCCCCGGGGTCTGCCGATGAGCAGTTCTTC.

The chain employs TRBV20-1 and TRBJ2-1, with D perhaps TRBD2 (7 bases). V gave up 8 bases and J gave up 7 bases, with 18 bases separating them. This CDR3 is 13 amino acids long. Germline values: CDR1 DFQATT, CDR2 SNEGSKA (reference sequence). The CDR3 DNA sequence: TGCAGTCCTAAAAGGGGGGGGACGAATGAGCAGTTCTTC. This encodes CSPKRGGTNEQFF.